This T cell receptor (beta chain) came from a study of cytomegalovirus exposure and HLA in healthy donors. Study-level background: In a later analysis, the roughly 130 validation repertoires were reported to have used the same platform as the 550 to 850 first-cohort repertoires.

The CDR3 is 13 residues long. Germline CDR1 and CDR2: LNHDA and SQIVND (reference sequence). The ends lost 5 bases at V and 4 bases at J; junction bases unmatched: 4. Clones were sequenced by immunoSEQ multiplex PCR, and TCRdb holds only the in-frame ones, with some missing. The profile shows 130,000 to 150,000 clones, roughly nine tenths of them singletons. The clonotype comes from a woman aged 18-29 years in good health and CMV-seropositive. The chain joins TRBV19 to TRBJ1-2; 7 nucleotides match TRBD1. The sequencing input was PBMCs. This CDR3 reads CASSPTGTYGYTF. The CDR3 DNA reads as TGTGCCAGTAGTCCGACAGGGACCTATGGCTACACCTTC. Based on the CDR3 plus reference TRBV19 and TRBJ1-2, the full variable domain is DGGITQSPKYLFRKEGQNVTLSCEQNLNHDAMYWYRQDPGQGLRLIYYSQIVNDFQKGDIAEGYSVSREKKESFPLTVTSAQKNPTAFYLCASSPTGTYGYTFGSGTRLTVV.